This T cell receptor (beta chain) was recovered during a study of CD8+CD57+ T cells in acquired aplastic anemia. About the research overall: Sorting CD4+ and CD8+ cells gave DNA averaging roughly 3.2 ug. Study-wide results and caveats: Common to patients and controls were about 31 CD8+ CDR3 sequences.

The CDR3 contains 13 residues. The V end was cut by 8 bases, the J end by 10 bases, with 15 bases between. Per the germline V gene, CDR1 is SNHLY and CDR2 is FYNNEI. Genomic DNA was employed as the template in profiling TCR beta VDJ and CDR3. TCRdb recomputed calls from the reads with MiXCR, one row per CDR3 protein. This table holds roughly 170,000 distinct CDR3 sequences, under 75% found once. For this clonotype: Its antigen is still unknown.

This rearrangement joins TRBV2 to TRBJ1-6, with D tentatively TRBD1 (6 bases). The sequenced sample was sorted CD4+, CD8+, or CD8+CD57+ T cells (not recorded which) from PBMCs. The receptor comes from a human donor in good health. CDR3 nucleotide sequence: TGTGCCAGCGGGGGACAAAAGTTCTCACCCCTCCACTTT. Protein: CASGGQKFSPLHF.